These 24 T cell receptor beta chains were all obtained from the same sample, sequenced in a study of early T cells in non-severe SARS-CoV-2 infection. TCRdb used MiXCR to reprocess the 5' RACE reads, holding one entry per CDR3 protein. Of about 48,000 distinct CDR3 sequences in the sample, about 5.3% were seen once. This sample comprised whole blood, obtained at baseline. Receptors were obtained from an adult who was a healthcare worker with PCR-confirmed SARS-CoV-2 infection or an uninfected control (not recorded which).

This clonotype came up many times. The J gene is TRBJ2-7, the V gene TRBV27, with 7 nucleotides matching TRBD2. The CDR3 spans 15 residues. Germline V gives CDR1 MNHEY, CDR2 SMNVEV (reference sequence). J was trimmed by 0 bases and V by 5 bases; bases with no gene match: 7. The DNA of the CDR3 is TGTGCCAGCAGTAGAGCAGCGGGAAGCTCCTACGAGCAGTACTTC. Translating it yields CASSRAAGSSYEQYF.

This clonotype was counted many times. The chain recombines TRBV29-1 with TRBJ2-1; no definite D call. Looked up from germline, CDR1 is SQVTM and CDR2 is ANQGSEA. The CDR3 runs 15 residues. The V and J ends lost 7 bases and 7 bases respectively, with 23 bases between them. CDR3 sequence reads: CSAQYPVPAFNEQFF. The CDR3 DNA reads TGCAGCGCCCAATATCCGGTCCCGGCCTTTAATGAGCAGTTCTTC.

This chain uses TRBV29-1 with TRBJ2-5; D remains unclear. The CDR3 consists of 12 residues. Per the germline V gene, CDR1 is SQVTM and CDR2 is ANQGSEA. V lost 3 bases to trimming and J lost 5 bases, with 10 bases between them. Here the CDR3 reads CSVDHPRETQYF. The CDR3 DNA reads as TGCAGCGTTGATCACCCGAGGGAGACCCAGTACTTC. Full variable domain (outside the CDR3, taken from reference TRBV29-1 and TRBJ2-5): SAVISQKPSRDICQRGTSLTIQCQVDSQVTMMFWYRQQPGQSLTLIATANQGSEATYESGFVIDKFPISRPNLTFSTLTVSNMSPEDSSIYLCSVDHPRETQYFGPGTRLLVL.

This clonotype occurred many times. The chain is built from TRBV5-1 and TRBJ2-1, with 8 bases matching TRBD2. CDR3 size: 15 residues. V lost 5 bases and J lost 2; bases outside the gene matches: 6. The germline gives CDR1 SGHRS, CDR2 YFSETQ. The CDR3 sequence is CASRSGSGTYNEQFF. CDR3 nucleotide sequence: TGCGCCAGCAGGTCCGGTAGCGGGACCTACAATGAGCAGTTCTTC.

Sample share makes this clonotype medium-sized. The genes are TRBV2 and TRBJ2-1, with D possibly matching TRBD2 (6 bases). The length of the CDR3 is 15 residues. CDR1 and CDR2 from the germline V gene are SNHLY and FYNNEI. The ends were cut back, 6 bases at V and 1 base at J, with 13 bases in the middle. CDR3 DNA: TGTGCCAGCAGGGGAGGACTGTCATCCTACAATGAGCAGTTCTTC. It yields the protein CASRGGLSSYNEQFF.

In its sample, this clonotype was seen many times. CDR3 in amino acids: CASSLEGGVSGANVLTF. In DNA form, the CDR3 reads TGTGCCAGCAGCTTAGAGGGGGGAGTCTCTGGGGCCAACGTCCTGACTTTC. The chain couples TRBV13 to TRBJ2-6, with D perhaps assigned TRBD1 or TRBD2 (6 bases each). The CDR3 is 17 residues long. V was trimmed by 1 base and J by 0 bases, leaving 10 bases between them. Germline-derived CDR1 and CDR2 are PRHDT and FYEKMQ (reference sequence).

This clonotype was observed many times. The chain combines TRBV6-4 with TRBJ2-2; unclear D gene. V was shortened by 2 bases and J by 1 base, with 2 bases between the two germline ends. This CDR3 is built from 13 residues. Germline values: CDR1 MRHNA, CDR2 SNTAGT. This CDR3 is CASSDENTGELFF. The CDR3 DNA is TGTGCCAGCAGTGACGAGAACACCGGGGAGCTGTTTTTT.

The sample holds many counts of this clonotype. The gene calls are TRBV12-3 or TRBV12-4 and TRBJ1-1, with D tentatively TRBD1 (6 bases). With 3 bases removed from V and 4 bases from J, the gap between germline ends came to 12 bases. This CDR3 is 14 amino acids long. The CDR3 spells CASSLGGQGTEAFF. In DNA form, the CDR3 reads TGTGCCAGCAGTTTGGGGGGCCAGGGCACTGAAGCTTTCTTT.

This clonotype was detected many times. V is TRBV4-1 and J is TRBJ2-7, with 7 nucleotides matching TRBD2. V gave up 4 bases and J gave up 3 bases; unmatched junction bases: 6. Germline assignment: CDR1 MGHRA and CDR2 YSYEKL. The CDR3 runs to 14 residues. CDR3 residues: CASSPRAGLYEQYF. The CDR3 region has the DNA TGCGCCAGCAGCCCCCGAGCGGGACTCTACGAGCAGTACTTC.

This clonotype showed up many times. The V call is TRBV11-2, the J call TRBJ2-3, with D unresolved. The CDR3 length is 14 residues. Trimming cost V 1 base and J 0 bases, with 5 bases left between them. Germline CDR1 reads SGHAT; CDR2 reads FQNNGV. The CDR3 DNA is TGTGCCAGCAGCTTAGCTCGTAGCACAGATACGCAGTATTTT. It specifies CASSLARSTDTQYF.

This clonotype is labeled medium-sized. This sequence joins TRBV6-1 and TRBJ2-7, with D perhaps matching TRBD2 (6 bases). The V end was cut by 8 bases, the J end by 4 bases, with 18 bases between. Germline CDR1 MNHNS, CDR2 SASEGT. This CDR3 comprises 14 residues. DNA of the CDR3: TGTGCCAGCGGGGCCAGGATGACTAGTTACGAGCAGTACTTC. This translates into CASGARMTSYEQYF.

The table lists this clonotype with many counts. The gene calls are TRBV4-2 and TRBJ2-7; D may be TRBD1 (5 bases). The V gene lost 0 bases and the J gene lost 3 bases, with 9 bases spanning the gap. This CDR3 has 14 residues. Germline-derived CDR1 and CDR2 are LGHNA and YNFKEQ. The CDR3 DNA reads TGTGCCAGCAGCCAAGACCGCAGGGACTACGAGCAGTACTTC. Its translation is CASSQDRRDYEQYF.

This clonotype came up many times. The V gene is TRBV29-1, the J gene TRBJ2-7; 11 bases agree with TRBD2. Per the germline V gene, CDR1 is SQVTM and CDR2 is ANQGSEA. The CDR3 totals 14 residues. V gave up 0 bases and J gave up 6 bases; unmatched junction bases: 4. CDR3 in DNA: TGCAGCGTTGAAGACCCTAGCGGGAGGCCCGAGCAGTACTTC. This gives the protein CSVEDPSGRPEQYF.

This clonotype was detected many times. This sequence joins TRBV21-1 and TRBJ2-7; TRBD1 is the table's D call and was not checked against the DNA. TRBV21-1 is labeled a pseudogene. The CDR3 covers 17 residues. CDR3 residues: CASSKEAGHRVPYEQYF. CDR3 in DNA: TGTGCCAGCAGCAAAGAGGCGGGGCACAGGGTCCCCTACGAGCAGTACTTC.

This clonotype has just a few counts. This chain links TRBV11-1 with TRBJ2-7; tentatively, D is TRBD1 or TRBD2 (5 bases each). The CDR3 length is 13 residues. Germline CDR1 SGHAT, CDR2 FQDESV (reference sequence). V lost 4 bases to trimming and J lost 4 bases, with 11 bases between them. The CDR3 loop is CASSSPGRYEQYF. In DNA form, the CDR3 reads TGTGCCAGCAGCTCTCCGGGACGATACGAGCAGTACTTC.

The J gene is TRBJ2-7, the V gene TRBV5-1; a possible D gene is TRBD1 (5 bases). The germline V gene has CDR1 SGHRS and CDR2 YFSETQ. The CDR3 contains 15 residues. V was trimmed by 0 bases and J by 2 bases, leaving 12 bases between them. The CDR3 spells CASSLEGITAYEQYF. In DNA form, the CDR3 reads TGCGCCAGCAGCTTGGAGGGGATAACGGCCTACGAGCAGTACTTC.

This clonotype was seen many times. The rearrangement uses TRBV20-1 and TRBJ1-6, with D unresolved. In germline, CDR1 is DFQATT, CDR2 SNEGSKA (reference sequence). This CDR3 comprises 16 residues. V was trimmed by 0 bases and J by 4 bases, leaving 13 bases between them. CDR3 sequence (DNA): TGCAGTGCTAGAGATTTATTAGGGCAATATAATTCACCCCTCCACTTT. Protein sequence: CSARDLLGQYNSPLHF.

In its sample, this clonotype was seen many times. This chain links TRBV7-2 with TRBJ2-7; D is possibly TRBD2 (5 bases). Looked up from germline, CDR1 is SGHTA and CDR2 is FQGNSA. The germline V and J ends were trimmed by 5 bases and 2 bases, with 16 bases remaining between them. This CDR3 region has 15 residues. This chain's CDR3 is CASSRRQSGTYEQYF. For the CDR3, the DNA is TGTGCCAGCAGCCGCCGGCAGTCCGGGACCTACGAGCAGTACTTC.

This clonotype occurred many times. The genes are TRBV6-5 and TRBJ1-3; D unresolved. The V and J ends lost 7 bases and 0 bases respectively, with 10 bases between them. This CDR3 spans 14 amino acids. The V gene's germline CDR1 is MNHEY and CDR2 SVGAGI. CDR3 in DNA: TGTGCCAGCACCCAGATCAACTCTGGAAACACCATATATTTT. Its protein is CASTQINSGNTIYF.

At least ten counts were recorded for this clonotype. The chain employs TRBV20-1 and TRBJ2-7, with 8 nucleotides matching TRBD2. V dropped 6 bases and J dropped 4; count of bases not matched to a gene: 8. The CDR3 has 13 amino acids. Germline V gene lookup returns CDR1 DFQATT and CDR2 SNEGSKA (reference sequence). CDR3 in DNA: TGCAGTGCCAAACATTCTAGCGGGTACGAGCAGTACTTC. Translation gives CSAKHSSGYEQYF.

This clonotype was seen ten or more times. The chain carries TRBV20-1 and TRBJ2-3; 8 bases are shared with TRBD2. The CDR3 has 13 amino acids. The V and J ends lost 7 bases and 4 bases, in that order; junction bases with no gene match: 7. Germline V lookup: CDR1 DFQATT, CDR2 SNEGSKA (reference sequence). The CDR3 sequence is CSGASGSPDTQYF. The CDR3 DNA reads TGCAGTGGGGCCAGCGGGAGCCCAGATACGCAGTATTTT.

This clonotype was recorded at least ten times. The chain recombines TRBV11-2 with TRBJ2-1, with TRBD2 as a possible D gene (5 bases). Between the trimmed V and J ends, which lost 6 bases and 0 bases, there was a span of 15 bases. This CDR3 region has 16 residues. Germline lookup yields CDR1 SGHAT and CDR2 FQNNGV. The CDR3 DNA sequence: TGTGCCAGCAGTCGGACTCCCACCCTCTCCTACAATGAGCAGTTCTTC. As protein: CASSRTPTLSYNEQFF.

This clonotype showed up many times. This chain links TRBV6-1 with TRBJ2-3, with 8 bases that match TRBD2. The CDR3 sequence is 12 residues long. Trimming cost V 3 bases and J 8 bases; bases outside gene matches: 1. CDR1 MNHNS and CDR2 SASEGT come from the germline V gene. The CDR3 here is CASSEGTSTQYF. The DNA for the CDR3 is TGTGCCAGCAGTGAGGGGACTAGTACGCAGTATTTT.

This chain uses TRBV19 with TRBJ2-2, with 8 bases that match TRBD2. The CDR3 consists of 15 residues. The V and J ends lost 6 bases and 1 base, in that order; junction bases with no gene match: 4. The V gene's germline CDR1 is LNHDA and CDR2 SQIVND (reference sequence). The CDR3 nucleotides are TGTGCCAGTAGCAGCCTAGCGGGGAACACCGGGGAGCTGTTTTTT. Translating gives CASSSLAGNTGELFF.